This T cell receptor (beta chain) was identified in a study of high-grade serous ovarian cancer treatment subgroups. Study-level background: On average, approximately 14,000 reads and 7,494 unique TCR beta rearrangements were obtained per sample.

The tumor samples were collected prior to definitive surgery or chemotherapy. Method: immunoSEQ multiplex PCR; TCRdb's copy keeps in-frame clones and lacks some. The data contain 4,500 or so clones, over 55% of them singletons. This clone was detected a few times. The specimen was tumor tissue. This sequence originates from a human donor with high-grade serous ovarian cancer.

The DNA of the CDR3 is TGTGCCAGCAGCTCCGACCCCTCGGGAGGCTACACCTTC. It yields the protein CASSSDPSGGYTF. The chain employs TRBV11-2 and TRBJ1-2; D gene uncertain. CDR3 length equals 13 residues. Germline V CDR1 and CDR2: SGHAT, FQNNGV. V was cut by 4 bases and J by 8 bases, with 14 bases left in between. The whole variable domain, filled in from reference TRBV11-2 and TRBJ1-2, reads EAGVAQSPRYKIIEKRQSVAFWCNPISGHATLYWYQQILGQGPKLLIQFQNNGVVDDSQLPKDRFSAERLKGVDSTLKIQPAKLEDSAVYLCASSSDPSGGYTFGSGTRLTVV.